This T cell receptor beta chain was sequenced for a study of cytomegalovirus exposure and HLA in healthy donors. Background on the study: When 350 to 500 donors were genotyped, more than 70% of them were found to fall in the Caucasian-associated ancestry cluster.

The primer mix had 60 Vbeta and 13 Jbeta primers. Clones were read by immunoSEQ multiplex PCR, and TCRdb kept only the in-frame ones, dropping some. The sample's table shows about 200,000 clones. The study, taken as a whole, reports: Accurate HLA-A and HLA-B prediction from TCR beta sequences was reported for most subjects. Reports credit the classifier with highly specific, highly sensitive diagnosis of cytomegalovirus status. Per a later analysis, 15,000 to 20,000 TCR beta sequences showed association with HLA alleles at 0.05 false discovery rate.

As regards this clone: Antigen specificity is unknown.

Germline CDR1 and CDR2: SGHTA and FQGNSA. V gave up 4 bases and J gave up 14 bases; unmatched junction bases: 9. CDR3 length: 14 amino acids. This chain connects TRBV7-2 to TRBJ1-6; 9 positions match TRBD1. Sequencing was carried out using PBMCs. This receptor was identified in a boy aged 5-17 years in good health and CMV-seronegative. The CDR3 DNA reads as TGTGCCAGCAGCTCCCACAGGACAGGGGAGGCCCTCCACTTT. Protein: CASSSHRTGEALHF.